The text below deals with one T cell receptor beta chain. Its antigen remains unidentified. These data belong to a study of graft-versus-host responses after intestinal transplantation. Study-wide context: Each patient got anti-thymocyte globulin induction, then tacrolimus and steroids for around three years.

Study-level results: Ileal or blood samples showed some GvH clones first, and such clones were also found in recipient marrow.

Sequencing was performed with immunoSEQ multiplex PCR; in TCRdb, only in-frame clones are kept and a portion is missing. The sample consists of about 94,000 clones, 90% to 95% of them appearing once. The sequences come from unstimulated CD8+ T cells sorted from spleen or lymph node cells, collected before intestinal transplant. This sequence originates from a human donor who received an intestinal transplant.

CDR3 sequence reads: CASSLVQGLYNEQFF. The CDR3 coding sequence is TGTGCCAGCAGCTTAGTGCAGGGGCTGTACAATGAGCAGTTCTTC. The chain is built from TRBV7-2 and TRBJ2-1; D is perhaps TRBD1 (6 bases). V was pared by 1 base and J by 4 bases, with 11 bases between. The CDR3 contains 15 residues. Germline V gene lookup returns CDR1 SGHTA and CDR2 FQGNSA.